Listed below are T cell receptor beta chains from one sample, sequenced in a study of blood T cell repertoires in COVID-19. TCRdb's table, derived via immunoSEQ multiplex PCR, lists solely in-frame clones and lacks some. The sample includes more than 200,000 clones, 85% to 95% seen only once; the top ten take approximately 2%. Sequencing input: PBMCs or T cells enriched from blood (not recorded which). All receptors derive from a woman aged 18-29 years who had recovered from COVID-19. Both conserved end residues are part of each CDR3. Each record gives: J gene, V gene, D gene, clone size, CDR3 protein, CDR3 DNA. The D gene is left open where the match is weak. Clone size, where shown, is once, few, many, or a class for clones that have expanded.

J gene: TRBJ2-1
V gene: TRBV9
D gene: TRBD2
clone size: NA
CDR3 protein: CASSVDGRDYNEQFF
CDR3 DNA: TGTGCCAGCAGCGTAGACGGGAGGGACTACAATGAGCAGTTCTTC

J gene: TRBJ1-2
V gene: TRBV7-9
D gene: NA
clone size: NA
CDR3 protein: CASSPGHLNYGYTF
CDR3 DNA: TGTGCCAGCAGCCCGGGACACCTCAACTATGGCTACACCTTC

J gene: TRBJ2-1
V gene: TRBV11-2
D gene: TRBD1
clone size: NA
CDR3 protein: CASSLRQGNEQFF
CDR3 DNA: TGTGCCAGCAGCTTACGACAGGGAAATGAGCAGTTCTTC

J gene: TRBJ2-3
V gene: TRBV7-2
D gene: TRBD2
clone size: NA
CDR3 protein: CASSTGTSSTDTQYF
CDR3 DNA: TGTGCCAGCAGCACGGGGACTAGCTCGACAGATACGCAGTATTTT

J gene: TRBJ2-7
V gene: TRBV24-1
D gene: TRBD1
clone size: few
CDR3 protein: CATSDFGTGSDEQYF
CDR3 DNA: TGTGCCACCAGTGATTTTGGGACAGGTAGTGACGAGCAGTACTTC

J gene: TRBJ2-6
V gene: TRBV7-3
D gene: TRBD1
clone size: NA
CDR3 protein: CASSKTGGKSGANVLTF
CDR3 DNA: TGTGCCAGCAGCAAGACAGGGGGCAAATCTGGGGCCAACGTCCTGACTTTC

J gene: TRBJ1-2
V gene: TRBV28
D gene: TRBD1
clone size: once
CDR3 protein: CASSRRTGRVSYGYTF
CDR3 DNA: TGTGCCAGCAGTCGCCGGACAGGGAGAGTGTCCTATGGCTACACCTTC

J gene: TRBJ2-5
V gene: TRBV5-1
D gene: TRBD2
clone size: NA
CDR3 protein: CASSLAGEGETQYF
CDR3 DNA: TGCGCCAGCTCCCTCGCGGGAGAAGGAGAGACCCAGTACTTC

J gene: TRBJ2-1
V gene: TRBV5-6
D gene: NA
clone size: NA
CDR3 protein: CASSSGTVGNEQFF
CDR3 DNA: TGTGCCAGCAGCTCGGGAACTGTGGGCAATGAGCAGTTCTTC

J gene: TRBJ1-1
V gene: TRBV3-1/TRBV3-2
D gene: TRBD1
clone size: NA
CDR3 protein: CASSQDDRVTEAFF
CDR3 DNA: TGTGCCAGCAGCCAAGATGACAGGGTCACTGAAGCTTTCTTT

J gene: TRBJ1-5
V gene: TRBV7-2
D gene: NA
clone size: NA
CDR3 protein: CASSYINNQPQHF
CDR3 DNA: TGTGCCAGCAGCTACATTAACAATCAGCCCCAGCATTTT

J gene: TRBJ1-2
V gene: TRBV19
D gene: NA
clone size: NA
CDR3 protein: CASSIDRVPYGYTF
CDR3 DNA: TGTGCCAGTAGTATAGATCGGGTTCCCTATGGCTACACCTTC

J gene: TRBJ1-5
V gene: TRBV27
D gene: NA
clone size: NA
CDR3 protein: CASSLLGGGRNNQPQHF
CDR3 DNA: TGTGCCAGCAGTTTATTAGGGGGAGGGCGGAACAATCAGCCCCAGCATTTT

J gene: TRBJ1-2
V gene: TRBV7-2
D gene: NA
clone size: NA
CDR3 protein: CASSSPAGGGNYGYTF
CDR3 DNA: TGTGCCAGCAGCTCGCCCGCGGGGGGTGGTAACTATGGCTACACCTTC

J gene: TRBJ2-7
V gene: TRBV11-3
D gene: TRBD1
clone size: NA
CDR3 protein: CASSIRQGDSTYEQYF
CDR3 DNA: TGTGCCAGCAGCATACGACAGGGGGATTCGACCTACGAGCAGTACTTC

J gene: TRBJ1-1
V gene: TRBV21-1
D gene: NA
clone size: NA
CDR3 protein: CASSKVGGTEAFF
CDR3 DNA: TGTGCCAGCAGCAAAGTAGGGGGAACTGAAGCTTTCTTT

J gene: TRBJ2-7
V gene: TRBV5-1
D gene: TRBD1
clone size: NA
CDR3 protein: CASSSRDRGLYEQYF
CDR3 DNA: TGCGCCAGCAGCTCCCGGGACAGGGGTCTCTACGAGCAGTACTTC